The clone carrying this T cell receptor beta chain was detected many times. Antigen: not known. The data are from a study of T cells after yellow fever vaccination. Study-wide results and limits: Booster sampling recovered most clones from primary vaccination (approximately 96% CD4, over 75% CD8). Contamination by abundant bulk-population clonotypes could be present in FACS-sorted repertoires.

A 5'RACE template-switching step, the method used to make TCR cDNA, added a universal primer site and UMIs. Using its own MiXCR run on the 5' RACE reads, TCRdb lists one record per CDR3 protein. Here the sample spans fewer than 450,000 distinct CDR3 sequences, 11% being singletons. The CDR3 contains 12 residues. V dropped 3 bases and J dropped 5 bases, with 6 bases sitting between them. The germline V gene has CDR1 SGHTA and CDR2 FQGNSA. The specimen was PBMCs, collected on the day of the first yellow fever vaccination. The J gene is TRBJ2-3, the V gene TRBV7-2; D ambiguous. The origin of this receptor is a man younger than 30 who received the YFV17D yellow fever vaccine. The DNA for the CDR3 is TGTGCCAGCAGCTTCCTAAGAGATACGCAGTATTTT. It is translated as CASSFLRDTQYF.